A single sample gave rise to the 4 T cell receptor beta chains below, sequenced in a study of technical replicates of blood from a few donors. Generated by immunoSEQ multiplex PCR, the TCRdb table keeps only in-frame clones and is missing some. The sample carries tens of thousands of clones, approximately 91% recorded once. Sequencing used T cells isolated from PBMCs. The receptors come from a human donor in good health.

The rearrangement joins TRBV15 to TRBJ1-1; D might be TRBD1 (5 bases). V lost 5 bases, J lost 11 bases, and 18 bases lay in between. Germline CDR1 is LNHNV and CDR2 is YYDKDF (reference sequence). The CDR3 covers 13 residues. The CDR3 DNA reads TGTGCCACCAGCCCTGACCCCTCAGGGTCCGCTTTCTTT. As protein: CATSPDPSGSAFF.

The chain uses TRBV7-2 and TRBJ2-1, with TRBD1 matching 8 bases. CDR3 length: 16 residues. With 3 bases clipped from V and 3 bases from J, the junction kept 7 bases outside the gene matches. Germline V gene lookup returns CDR1 SGHTA and CDR2 FQGNSA. CDR3 sequence reads: CASSLAGGIIYNEQFF. In DNA, the CDR3 is TGTGCCAGCAGCTTGGCAGGGGGCATCATCTACAATGAGCAGTTCTTC.

The V and J genes are TRBV5-4 and TRBJ1-2, with 7 bases lining up with TRBD1. Looked up from germline, CDR1 is SGHNT and CDR2 is YYREEE (reference sequence). V dropped 4 bases and J dropped 8; count of bases not matched to a gene: 17. The CDR3 loop spans 16 amino acids. This chain's CDR3 is CASSPRTTGLKEGYTF. CDR3 in DNA: TGTGCCAGCAGCCCGCGAACGACAGGGCTCAAAGAGGGCTACACCTTC.

This clone has only a few counts. The chain uses TRBV27 and TRBJ1-3; D remains unclear. The germline CDR1 and CDR2 sequences are MNHEY and SMNVEV (reference sequence). The CDR3 totals 14 residues. The ends were cut back, 2 bases at V and 2 bases at J, with 7 bases in the middle. The CDR3 DNA reads TGTGCCAGCAGTTTACAGGTCCCTGGAAACACCATATATTTT. Its protein product is CASSLQVPGNTIYF.